These 27 T cell receptor beta chains originate from one sample sequenced in a study of cytomegalovirus exposure and HLA in healthy donors. The PCR contained 60 Vbeta and 13 Jbeta primers. Repertoires were generated with immunoSEQ multiplex PCR, while TCRdb's copy carries only in-frame clones and drops some. The sample has over 55,000 clones, about four fifths seen once; the top ten hold around 1.7%. The sample taken for sequencing was PBMCs. Receptors originate from a middle-aged man in good health and CMV-seronegative.

The chain uses TRBV9 and TRBJ1-2, with 11 positions matching TRBD1. The CDR3 loop spans 15 amino acids. Per the germline V gene, CDR1 is SGDLS and CDR2 is YYNGEE. V shed 4 bases and J 3 bases; nucleotides not matched to a gene: 5. CDR3 sequence: CASSTRTGGDYGYTF. CDR3 DNA: TGTGCCAGCAGCACCCGGACAGGGGGCGACTATGGCTACACCTTC.

J is TRBJ2-1 and V is TRBV5-4, with D possibly matching TRBD2 (6 bases). Trimming shortened V by 4 bases and J by 9 bases, and 17 bases separated the two germline ends. This CDR3 spans 14 amino acids. Germline V gene data show CDR1 as SGHNT and CDR2 as YYREEE (reference sequence). CDR3: CASSPQLADPEQFF. DNA for the CDR3: TGTGCCAGCAGCCCGCAACTAGCCGACCCTGAGCAGTTCTTC.

The CDR3 region has the DNA TGTGCCAGCAGCCTATTAGCGGGGGGGAACACCGGGGAGCTGTTTTTT. It translates to CASSLLAGGNTGELFF. This chain uses TRBV9 with TRBJ2-2; 10 positions agree with TRBD2. The CDR3 runs 16 residues. Germline CDR1 is SGDLS and CDR2 is YYNGEE. V lost 4 bases and J lost 1; bases outside the gene matches: 4.

The CDR3 DNA follows: TGTGCCAGCAGCCGGGACAGGGGCTCCAACTATGGCTACACCTTC. This codes for CASSRDRGSNYGYTF. The gene calls are TRBV5-4 and TRBJ1-2, with 10 bases identical to TRBD1. Germline-derived CDR1 and CDR2 are SGHNT and YYREEE (reference sequence). After removal of 4 bases from V and 2 bases from J, the junction contained 5 bases not matched to a gene. CDR3 size: 15 residues.

The chain has TRBV5-1 and TRBJ1-3, with TRBD1 matching 8 bases. The CDR3 runs 15 residues. The ends lost 4 bases at V and 5 bases at J; junction bases unmatched: 8. Germline CDR1 reads SGHRS; CDR2 reads YFSETQ. CDR3 coding DNA: TGCGCCAGCAGCCCCTCCGGGACAGGACGAAACACCATATATTTT. Amino acid sequence: CASSPSGTGRNTIYF.

The chain carries TRBV25-1 and TRBJ1-3; D is undetermined. Trimming pared 3 bases from V and 0 bases from J, leaving 12 bases between. CDR1 is MGHDK, CDR2 SYGVNS, per germline. The CDR3 runs to 16 residues. The CDR3 DNA reads as TGTGCCAGCAGTGAGAGGGTCGGGTTCTCTGGAAACACCATATATTTT. Protein sequence: CASSERVGFSGNTIYF.

This clone has more than one count but fewer than ten. The chain joins TRBV6-1 to TRBJ1-1; 7 bases are a match to TRBD1. V lost 6 bases and J lost 3; bases outside the gene matches: 4. This CDR3 has 13 residues. Germline CDR1 is MNHNS and CDR2 is SASEGT. For the CDR3, the DNA is TGTGCCAGCAGCCGGGACAGATACACTGAAGCTTTCTTT. The encoded protein is CASSRDRYTEAFF.

The chain couples TRBV7-8 to TRBJ2-7; 7 positions match TRBD2. Trimming at V came to 7 bases and at J to 0 bases, leaving 6 bases not matched to a gene. Per the germline V gene, CDR1 is SGHVS and CDR2 is FQNEAQ. The CDR3 runs to 14 residues. DNA for the CDR3: TGTGCCAGCAAGCGCGGGGGAAGCTCCTACGAGCAGTACTTC. This sequence encodes CASKRGGSSYEQYF.

This chain links TRBV6-5 with TRBJ1-6; maybe TRBD1 (6 bases). The CDR3 is 15 residues long. V dropped 6 bases and J dropped 10 bases, with 19 bases sitting between them. The germline V gene encodes CDR1 MNHEY and CDR2 SVGAGI. CDR3 protein: CASSLGQPGRSPLHF. The CDR3 coding sequence is TGTGCCAGCAGCCTGGGACAACCGGGAAGATCACCCCTCCACTTT.

The V and J genes are TRBV27 and TRBJ2-3; 7 bases align to TRBD1. V shed 6 bases, J shed 2 bases, and the junction held 11 bases outside the gene matches. This CDR3 has 16 amino acids. The germline V gene has CDR1 MNHEY and CDR2 SMNVEV (reference sequence). CDR3 nucleotide sequence: TGTGCCAGCAGGCGAACCGGACAGGCCTCCACAGATACGCAGTATTTT. Protein sequence: CASRRTGQASTDTQYF.

The chain has TRBV6-1 and TRBJ2-7; 7 bases map to TRBD2. Germline CDR1 MNHNS, CDR2 SASEGT. V shed 8 bases and J 3 bases; nucleotides not matched to a gene: 4. This CDR3 spans 12 amino acids. CDR3 bases: TGTGCCAGCCTCAGCGGGATCTACGAGCAGTACTTC. Translating gives CASLSGIYEQYF.

The J gene is TRBJ2-2, the V gene TRBV9; 7 nucleotides line up with TRBD2. The junction had 15 bases not matched to a gene; V was cut back by 4 bases and J by 9 bases. This CDR3 has 16 amino acids. CDR1 SGDLS and CDR2 YYNGEE come from the germline V gene. The CDR3 region has the DNA TGTGCCAGCAGCCCGAGACTAGCCGTGGAATCGAGGGAGCTGTTTTTT. Its protein is CASSPRLAVESRELFF.

This chain links TRBV27 with TRBJ2-3, with TRBD1 matching 8 bases. The ends lost 6 bases at V and 0 bases at J; junction bases unmatched: 5. Germline V gene sequence: CDR1 MNHEY, CDR2 SMNVEV (reference sequence). There are 15 residues in the CDR3. DNA of the CDR3: TGTGCCAGCAGGCGGACAGGGATTAGCACAGATACGCAGTATTTT. It encodes CASRRTGISTDTQYF.

The chain joins TRBV14 to TRBJ2-5; 9 bases fit TRBD2. This CDR3 region has 13 residues. CDR1 is SGHDN, CDR2 FVKESK, per germline. Losses at the gene ends were 4 bases for V and 4 bases for J; bases not matched to a gene: 1. As DNA, the CDR3 is TGTGCCAGCAGCCGTAGCGGGGGAGAGACCCAGTACTTC. This gives the protein CASSRSGGETQYF.

The J gene is TRBJ1-3, the V gene TRBV18; 8 bases align to TRBD1. CDR1 KGHSH and CDR2 LQKENI come from the germline V gene. The CDR3 has 16 amino acids. V was pared by 4 bases and J by 1 base, with 6 bases of the junction left unmatched. Here the CDR3 reads CASSLDRVGSGNTIYF. The CDR3 region has the DNA TGTGCCAGCTCACTGGACAGGGTAGGATCTGGAAACACCATATATTTT. Full variable domain (missing parts from reference TRBV18 and TRBJ1-3): NAGVMQNPRHLVRRRGQEARLRCSPMKGHSHVYWYRQLPEEGLKFMVYLQKENIIDESGMPKERFSAEFPKEGPSILRIQQVVRGDSAAYFCASSLDRVGSGNTIYFGEGSWLTVV.

The chain recombines TRBV18 with TRBJ1-2, with D perhaps matching TRBD1 (5 bases). This CDR3 has 13 amino acids. V was shortened by 3 bases and J by 5 bases, with 10 bases between the two germline ends. The V gene's germline CDR1 is KGHSH and CDR2 LQKENI. CDR3 bases: TGTGCCAGCTCACCTGCAGGGACTTATGGCTACACCTTC. It translates to CASSPAGTYGYTF.

The J gene is TRBJ2-7, the V gene TRBV28; 8 bases fit TRBD1. Germline V CDR1 and CDR2: MDHEN, SYDVKM. There are 14 residues in the CDR3. The V segment lost 6 bases and the J segment 2 bases; nucleotides outside the gene matches: 6. The CDR3 loop is CASSAGGRPYEQYV. The CDR3 region has the DNA TGTGCCAGCAGCGCAGGGGGCAGACCCTACGAGCAGTACGTC.

In this sample, this clone turned up once. The CDR3 sequence is CASRRSGLSDTGELFF. The CDR3 coding sequence is TGTGCCAGCAGAAGGAGCGGCTTGAGTGACACCGGGGAGCTGTTTTTT. V gene TRBV7-9 combines with J gene TRBJ2-2; D is perhaps TRBD2 (5 bases). The CDR3 extends over 16 amino acids. Per germline, CDR1 SEHNR and CDR2 FQNEAQ (reference sequence). Trimming shortened V by 6 bases and J by 3 bases, and 17 bases separated the two germline ends.

This chain connects TRBV27 to TRBJ2-1; D is possibly TRBD1 (5 bases). CDR3 size: 15 residues. V was clipped by 5 bases and J by 6 bases, with 17 bases between them. Germline CDR1 and CDR2: MNHEY and SMNVEV (reference sequence). In DNA, the CDR3 is TGTGCCAGCAGTCCACTGATAAAAAGGGGCAATGAGCAGTTCTTC. Translation: CASSPLIKRGNEQFF.

This CDR3 reads CASQDGSSTDTQYF. The CDR3 DNA is TGTGCCAGCCAGGATGGATCTAGCACAGATACGCAGTATTTT. The gene calls are TRBV19 and TRBJ2-3, with D hard to call. The CDR3 totals 14 residues. V was shortened by 9 bases and J by 0 bases, with 13 bases between the two germline ends. Germline V gene sequence: CDR1 LNHDA, CDR2 SQIVND (reference sequence). Combining the CDR3 with reference TRBV19 and TRBJ2-3 gives the whole variable domain DGGITQSPKYLFRKEGQNVTLSCEQNLNHDAMYWYRQDPGQGLRLIYYSQIVNDFQKGDIAEGYSVSREKKESFPLTVTSAQKNPTAFYLCASQDGSSTDTQYFGPGTRLTVL.

Written as DNA, the CDR3 is TGTGCCAGCAGCCAACAGTTAGCGGGGGGGTACAATGAGCAGTTCTTC. Its protein is CASSQQLAGGYNEQFF. The chain recombines TRBV7-6 with TRBJ2-1; 11 positions agree with TRBD2. V was clipped by 5 bases and J by 4 bases; unmatched bases: 7. The CDR3 is made up of 16 amino acids. The germline gives CDR1 SGHVS, CDR2 FNYEAQ. Looking up the rest from reference TRBV7-6 and TRBJ2-1 gives the full variable domain: GAGVSQSPRYKVTKRGQDVALRCDPISGHVSLYWYRQALGQGPEFLTYFNYEAQQDKSGLPNDRFSAERPEGSISTLTIQRTEQRDSAMYRCASSQQLAGGYNEQFFGPGTRLTVL.

V is TRBV15 and J is TRBJ1-1; D is unclear. The CDR3 contains 13 residues. V lost 1 base and J 4 bases, leaving 7 bases between the germline ends. Germline V gene lookup returns CDR1 LNHNV and CDR2 YYDKDF (reference sequence). CDR3 sequence: CATSRGWATEAFF. The DNA of the CDR3 is TGTGCCACCAGCAGAGGTTGGGCCACTGAAGCTTTCTTT.

The chain recombines TRBV2 with TRBJ2-2; 12 bases match TRBD2. The CDR3 has 17 amino acids. V was pared by 5 bases and J by 1 base, with 5 bases of the junction left unmatched. From germline, CDR1 is SNHLY and CDR2 FYNNEI. The CDR3 DNA sequence: TGTGCCAGCAGTTGGGGACTAGCGGGCCGGAACACCGGGGAGCTGTTTTTT. This encodes CASSWGLAGRNTGELFF. The full variable domain, in which reference TRBV2 and TRBJ2-2 provide the parts outside the CDR3, is EPEVTQTPSHQVTQMGQEVILRCVPISNHLYFYWYRQILGQKVEFLVSFYNNEISEKSEIFDDQFSVERPDGSNFTLKIRSTKLEDSAMYFCASSWGLAGRNTGELFFGEGSRLTVL.

The chain couples TRBV6-5 to TRBJ2-7; TRBD2 might be the D (7 bases). Germline assignment: CDR1 MNHEY and CDR2 SVGAGI. The CDR3 totals 16 residues. V dropped 0 bases and J dropped 2 bases, with 14 bases sitting between them. The CDR3 loop is CASSYSAAGTTYEQYF. CDR3 in DNA: TGTGCCAGCAGTTACTCCGCAGCGGGGACAACCTACGAGCAGTACTTC.

The chain is built from TRBV2 and TRBJ2-7; 8 bases are a match to TRBD1. J lost 3 bases, V lost 3 bases, and 1 base had no gene match. CDR3 length equals 13 residues. Looked up from germline, CDR1 is SNHLY and CDR2 is FYNNEI. The CDR3 here is CASSDRGLYEQYV. In nucleotides, the CDR3 is TGTGCCAGCAGTGACAGGGGGCTCTACGAGCAGTACGTC.

V gene TRBV27 combines with J gene TRBJ2-7; TRBD1 agrees at 8 bases. The CDR3 contains 15 residues. V shed 5 bases and J 9 bases; nucleotides not matched to a gene: 15. CDR1 MNHEY and CDR2 SMNVEV come from the germline V gene (reference sequence). The CDR3 nucleotides read TGTGCCAGCAGTCCCCGCCCCGCCGGACAGGGTGGGCAGTACGTC. Amino acid sequence: CASSPRPAGQGGQYV.

This clone was seen a single time. The chain couples TRBV5-1 to TRBJ1-2; a possible D gene is TRBD1 (6 bases). This CDR3 contains 14 residues. CDR1 and CDR2 (germline): SGHRS, YFSETQ. V lost 3 bases to trimming and J lost 5 bases, with 14 bases between them. The CDR3 reads CASSSAGTLYGYTF. As DNA, the CDR3 is TGCGCCAGCAGCTCCGCCGGGACACTTTATGGCTACACCTTC.